This note documents a single T cell receptor (beta chain) sequence. RNA, at about 0.45 to 1 ug, was reverse transcribed with random hexamers. TCRdb reanalysed the immunoSEQ multiplex PCR reads using MiXCR and keeps one entry per CDR3 protein. The top ten hold approximately 0.25% of the sample, which has 120,000 to 150,000 distinct CDR3 sequences, about 93% seen once. These data come from a study of CD8 T cells in Susac syndrome. The germline V and J ends were trimmed by 4 bases and 6 bases, with 16 bases remaining between them. The CDR3 has 15 residues. Germline V gene sequence: CDR1 MDHEN, CDR2 SYDVKM.

The chain joins TRBV28 to TRBJ1-5, with D hard to call. The sequence was collected from a human donor in good health. Sequencing was done on a sample of CD8+ T cells from PBMCs. The CDR3 spells CASSSAGLKTQPQHF. CDR3 coding DNA: TGTGCCAGCAGTTCCGCCGGATTGAAAACTCAGCCCCAGCATTTT.